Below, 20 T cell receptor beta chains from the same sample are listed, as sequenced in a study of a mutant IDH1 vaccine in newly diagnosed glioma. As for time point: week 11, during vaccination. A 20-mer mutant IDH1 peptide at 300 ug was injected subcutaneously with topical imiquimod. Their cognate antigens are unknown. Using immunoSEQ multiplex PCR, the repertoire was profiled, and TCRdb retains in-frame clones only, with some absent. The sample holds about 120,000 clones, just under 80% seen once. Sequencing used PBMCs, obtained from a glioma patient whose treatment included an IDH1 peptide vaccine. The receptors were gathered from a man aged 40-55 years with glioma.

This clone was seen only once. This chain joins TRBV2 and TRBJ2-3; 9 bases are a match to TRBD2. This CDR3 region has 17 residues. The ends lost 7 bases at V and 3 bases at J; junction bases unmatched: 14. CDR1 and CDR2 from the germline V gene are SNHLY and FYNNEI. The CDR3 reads CASIPRGGRAGTDTQYF. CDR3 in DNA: TGTGCCAGCATCCCCCGGGGCGGGAGGGCCGGAACAGATACGCAGTATTTT.

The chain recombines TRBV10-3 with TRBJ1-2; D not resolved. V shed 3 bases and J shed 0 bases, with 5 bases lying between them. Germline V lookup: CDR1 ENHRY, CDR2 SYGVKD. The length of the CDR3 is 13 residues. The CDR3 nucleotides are TGTGCCATCAGTGAAGGGCCTAACTATGGCTACACCTTC. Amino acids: CAISEGPNYGYTF.

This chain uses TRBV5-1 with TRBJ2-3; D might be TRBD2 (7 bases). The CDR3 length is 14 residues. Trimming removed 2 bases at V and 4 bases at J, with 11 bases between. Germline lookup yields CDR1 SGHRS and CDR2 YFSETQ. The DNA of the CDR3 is TGCGCCAGCAGCTTTGGGGGGGCCCCAGATACGCAGTATTTT. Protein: CASSFGGAPDTQYF.

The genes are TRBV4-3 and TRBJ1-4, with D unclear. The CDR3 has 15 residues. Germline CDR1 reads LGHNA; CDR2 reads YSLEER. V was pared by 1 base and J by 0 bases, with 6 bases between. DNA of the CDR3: TGCGCCAGCAGCCAAGCCCCTTCAACTAATGAAAAACTGTTTTTT. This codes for CASSQAPSTNEKLFF.

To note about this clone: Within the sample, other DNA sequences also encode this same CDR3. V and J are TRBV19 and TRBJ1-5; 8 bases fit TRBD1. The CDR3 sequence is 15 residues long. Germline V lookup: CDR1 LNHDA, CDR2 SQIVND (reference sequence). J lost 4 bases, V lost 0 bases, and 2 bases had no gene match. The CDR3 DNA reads TGTGCCAGTAGTATAGAGGGGACAGGAAATCAGCCCCAGCATTTT. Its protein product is CASSIEGTGNQPQHF.

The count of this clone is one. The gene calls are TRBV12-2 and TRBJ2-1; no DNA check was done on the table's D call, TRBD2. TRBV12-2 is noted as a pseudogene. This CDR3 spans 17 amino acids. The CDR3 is CASRPLPGRGGRDEQFF. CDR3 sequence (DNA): TGTGCAAGTCGCCCCCTCCCGGGGCGGGGAGGTAGGGATGAGCAGTTCTTC.

CDR3 amino acids: CATSRGHGGGSNSPLHF. For the CDR3, the DNA is TGTGCCACCAGCAGAGGACATGGTGGGGGATCTAATTCACCCCTCCACTTT. The V and J genes are TRBV15 and TRBJ1-6; D is perhaps TRBD1 (5 bases). Germline V gives CDR1 LNHNV, CDR2 YYDKDF (reference sequence). Trimming removed 1 base at V and 6 bases at J, with 16 bases between. This CDR3 has 17 residues.

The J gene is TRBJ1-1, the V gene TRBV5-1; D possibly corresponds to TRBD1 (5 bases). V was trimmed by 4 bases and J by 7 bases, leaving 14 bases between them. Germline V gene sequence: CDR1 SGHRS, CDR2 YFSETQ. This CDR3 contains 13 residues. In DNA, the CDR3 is TGCGCCAGCAGCCTGGCTACAGGCTATGAAGCTTTCTTT. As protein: CASSLATGYEAFF.

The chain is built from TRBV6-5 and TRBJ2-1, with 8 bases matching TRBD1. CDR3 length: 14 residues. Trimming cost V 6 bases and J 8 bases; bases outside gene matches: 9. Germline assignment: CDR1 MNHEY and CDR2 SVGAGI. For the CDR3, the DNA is TGTGCCAGCAGAACCGGGACAGGAATTTATGAGCAGTTCTTC. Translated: CASRTGTGIYEQFF.

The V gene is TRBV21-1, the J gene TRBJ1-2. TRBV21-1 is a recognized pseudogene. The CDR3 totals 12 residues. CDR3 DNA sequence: TGTGCCAGCAGCAAGGGAAACTATGGCTACACCTTC. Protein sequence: CASSKGNYGYTF.

For the CDR3, the DNA is TGCGCCAGCAGCCCCGACAGGGGAGAGCAGTTCTTC. Its protein product is CASSPDRGEQFF. The genes are TRBV5-1 and TRBJ2-1; 8 nucleotides agree with TRBD1. CDR3 length: 12 residues. Trimming removed 4 bases from V and 10 bases from J; junction bases left unmatched: 4. Germline V gives CDR1 SGHRS, CDR2 YFSETQ.

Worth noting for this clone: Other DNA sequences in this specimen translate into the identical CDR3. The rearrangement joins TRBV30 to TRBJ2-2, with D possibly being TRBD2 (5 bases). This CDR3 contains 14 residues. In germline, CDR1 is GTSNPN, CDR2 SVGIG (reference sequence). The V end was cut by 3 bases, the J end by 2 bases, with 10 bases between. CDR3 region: CAWRGTGNTGELFF. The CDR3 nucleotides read TGTGCCTGGAGGGGCACGGGAAACACCGGGGAGCTGTTTTTT. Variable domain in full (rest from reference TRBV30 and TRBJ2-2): SQTIHQWPATLVQPVGSPLSLECTVEGTSNPNLYWYRQAAGRGLQLLFYSVGIGQISSEVPQNLSASRPQDRQFILSSKKLLLSDSGFYLCAWRGTGNTGELFFGEGSRLTVL.

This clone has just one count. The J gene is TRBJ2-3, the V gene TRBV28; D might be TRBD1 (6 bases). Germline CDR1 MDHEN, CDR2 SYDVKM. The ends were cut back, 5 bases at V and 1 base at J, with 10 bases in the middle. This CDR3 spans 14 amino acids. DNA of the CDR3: TGTGCCAGCAGTACCCCAGGGGGCACAGATACGCAGTATTTT. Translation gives CASSTPGGTDTQYF.

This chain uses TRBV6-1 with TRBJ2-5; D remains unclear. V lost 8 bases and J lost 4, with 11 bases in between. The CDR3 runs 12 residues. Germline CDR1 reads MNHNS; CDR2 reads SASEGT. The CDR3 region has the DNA TGTGCCAGCGGGCAAACCAGAGAGACCCAGTACTTC. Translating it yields CASGQTRETQYF.

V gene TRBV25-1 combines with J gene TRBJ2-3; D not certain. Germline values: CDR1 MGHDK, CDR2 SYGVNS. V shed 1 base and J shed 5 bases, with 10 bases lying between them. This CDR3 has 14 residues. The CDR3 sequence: CASSELNSVDTQYF. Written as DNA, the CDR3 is TGTGCCAGCAGTGAATTGAACAGCGTAGATACGCAGTATTTT.

The CDR3 here is CAIRGPGDTEAFF. CDR3 sequence (DNA): TGTGCCATCAGGGGGCCCGGAGACACTGAAGCTTTCTTT. V usage is TRBV10-3 and J usage is TRBJ1-1; maybe TRBD1 (5 bases). Germline V gives CDR1 ENHRY, CDR2 SYGVKD. V dropped 6 bases and J dropped 3 bases, with 11 bases sitting between them. There are 13 residues in the CDR3.

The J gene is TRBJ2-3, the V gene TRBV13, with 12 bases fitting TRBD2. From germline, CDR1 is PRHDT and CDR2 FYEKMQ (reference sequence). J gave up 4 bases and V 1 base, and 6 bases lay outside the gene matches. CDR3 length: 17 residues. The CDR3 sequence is CASSLALAGGYADTQYF. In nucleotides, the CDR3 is TGTGCCAGCAGCTTAGCCCTAGCGGGAGGGTATGCAGATACGCAGTATTTT.

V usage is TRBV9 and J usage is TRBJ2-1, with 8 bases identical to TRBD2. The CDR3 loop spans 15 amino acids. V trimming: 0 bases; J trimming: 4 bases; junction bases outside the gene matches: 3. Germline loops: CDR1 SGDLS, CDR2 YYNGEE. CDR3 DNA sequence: TGTGCCAGCAGCGTAGAGGCTAGCGGGTACAATGAGCAGTTCTTC. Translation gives CASSVEASGYNEQFF.

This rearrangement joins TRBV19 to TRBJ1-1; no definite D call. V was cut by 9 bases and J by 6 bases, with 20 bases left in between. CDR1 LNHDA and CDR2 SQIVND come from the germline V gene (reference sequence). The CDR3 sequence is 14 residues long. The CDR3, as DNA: TGTGCCAGCCTTCCGAAGGAGGCGGCGGCTGAAGCTTTCTTT. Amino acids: CASLPKEAAAEAFF.

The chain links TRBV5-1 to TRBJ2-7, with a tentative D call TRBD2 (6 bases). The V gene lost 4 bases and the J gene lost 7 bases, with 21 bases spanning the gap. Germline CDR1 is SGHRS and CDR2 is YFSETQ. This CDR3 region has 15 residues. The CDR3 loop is CASSPAGLLSGEQYF. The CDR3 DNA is TGCGCCAGCAGCCCGGCAGGACTATTGTCTGGGGAGCAGTACTTC.